This T cell receptor (beta chain) is drawn from a study of blood T cells in healthy people across ages. As to this clonotype: What it binds is unknown.

A second PCR of 7 to 11 cycles used a sample-barcoded 5' primer and a J-beta primer mix. TCRdb re-called the 5' RACE reads through MiXCR, storing one row per CDR3 protein. The sample consists of fewer than 800,000 distinct CDR3 sequences, about 32% of them appearing once. Study outcomes and limitations: Roughly linear declines in TCR beta diversity per million T cells occurred with age.

The source is a woman aged 80 or over in good health. Source material: blood.

Here the CDR3 reads CASRPGGGINTGELFF. Written as DNA, the CDR3 is TGTGCCAGCAGACCCGGTGGGGGGATCAACACCGGGGAGCTGTTTTTT. The rearrangement joins TRBV6-2 or TRBV6-3 to TRBJ2-2, with D perhaps TRBD2 (6 bases). In germline, CDR1 is MNHEY, CDR2 SVGEGT. Trimming shortened V by 6 bases and J by 2 bases, and 16 bases separated the two germline ends. The CDR3 is 16 amino acids.